The clone carrying this T cell receptor (beta chain) has ten or more counts. The sample is drawn from a study of naive and memory T cell subsets. Four PCR rounds used nested alpha and beta constant region primers plus the SP2 primer. Reverse transcription of blood and skin TCR RNA was primed at alpha and beta constant regions. TCRdb used MiXCR to reprocess the 5' RACE reads, holding one entry per CDR3 protein. The sample has 48,000 or so distinct CDR3 sequences, about 4.8% seen once. V lost 6 bases to trimming and J lost 0 bases, with 16 bases between them. Germline CDR1 is MDHEN and CDR2 is SYDVKM. There are 16 residues in the CDR3. An oligonucleotide containing a UMI was ligated to the 3' end of TCR cDNA. Adult healthy volunteers gave 2.5 ml peripheral blood for whole-blood RNA. Input was roughly 1 to 1,100 ng of DNase-treated total RNA without cell sorting.

The receptor comes from a female donor in good health. The rearrangement links TRBV28 to TRBJ2-3, with D possibly being TRBD2 (6 bases). The CDR3 DNA reads TGTGCCAGCAGGGGCCGGGGGAGCGGAAGCACAGATACGCAGTATTTT. Translation: CASRGRGSGSTDTQYF.